This record concerns one T cell receptor beta chain sequence. The antigen remains undetermined. This sample is part of a study of OX40 agonist ivuxolimab in advanced cancers. Study as a whole: Ivuxolimab was delivered to patients intravenously every 2 weeks at doses spanning 0.01 to 10 mg/kg. The group had a mean age of around 60 years, ranged from about 23 to 85, and was roughly 83% male.

Study observations and caveats: Clones of CD4+ and CD8+ blood T cells grew by week 6 at doses of 0.1 to 3.0 mg/kg.

The CDR3 is 13 residues long. Trimming cost V 5 bases and J 4 bases; bases outside gene matches: 4. CDR1 and CDR2 from the germline V gene are SGHNT and YENEEA. The assay was immunoSEQ multiplex PCR, and TCRdb's table has in-frame clones only and misses some. The sample includes tens of thousands of clones, 70% to 85% of them seen just once. This sequence was found in an adult with an advanced solid tumor such as melanoma, head and neck, liver or kidney cancer. The starting material was CD4+ or CD8+ T cells sorted from blood, obtained in a trial of the OX40 agonist ivuxolimab. V and J are TRBV11-3 and TRBJ2-5, with 7 positions matching TRBD2. CDR3 amino acids: CASSEGGVETQYF. The DNA of the CDR3 is TGTGCCAGCAGCGAGGGAGGGGTAGAGACCCAGTACTTC.